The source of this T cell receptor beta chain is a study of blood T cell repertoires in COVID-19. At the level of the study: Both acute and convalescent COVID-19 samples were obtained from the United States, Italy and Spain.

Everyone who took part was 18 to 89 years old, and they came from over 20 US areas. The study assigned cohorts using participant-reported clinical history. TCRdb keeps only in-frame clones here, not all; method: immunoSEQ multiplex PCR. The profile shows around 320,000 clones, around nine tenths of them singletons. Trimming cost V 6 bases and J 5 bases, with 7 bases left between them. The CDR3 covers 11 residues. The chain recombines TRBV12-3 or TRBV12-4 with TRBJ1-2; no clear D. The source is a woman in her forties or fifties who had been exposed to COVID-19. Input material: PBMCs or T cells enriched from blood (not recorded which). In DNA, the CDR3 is TGTGCCAGCAGCCGGACTTATGGCTACACCTTC. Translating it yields CASSRTYGYTF.